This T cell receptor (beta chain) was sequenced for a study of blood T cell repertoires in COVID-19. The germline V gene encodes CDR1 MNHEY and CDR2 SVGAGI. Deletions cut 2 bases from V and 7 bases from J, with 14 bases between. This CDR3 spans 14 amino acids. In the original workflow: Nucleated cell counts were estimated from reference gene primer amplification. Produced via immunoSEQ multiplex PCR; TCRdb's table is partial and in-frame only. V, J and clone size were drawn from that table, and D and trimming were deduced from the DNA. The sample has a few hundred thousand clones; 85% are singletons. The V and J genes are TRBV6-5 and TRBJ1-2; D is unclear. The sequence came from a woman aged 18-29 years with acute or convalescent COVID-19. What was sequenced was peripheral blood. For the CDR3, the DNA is TGTGCCAGCAGTTACGCAGATAGACGAGGTGGCTACACCTTC. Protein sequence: CASSYADRRGGYTF.